The 10 T cell receptor beta chains in this list originate from one sample, sequenced in a study of tumor-infiltrating lymphocytes in primary liver carcinoma. Unsorted bulk tissue of roughly 20-31 mg yielded co-extracted RNA and DNA. Reverse transcription of about 500 ng total RNA with a constant-region primer produced TCR beta cDNA. Three nested multiplex PCR rounds of slightly modified ARM-PCR generated TCR beta libraries. Amplification in the first two PCR rounds was performed using TRBV1-TRBV30 forward primers and a C-beta reverse primer for 10 cycles each. A single record per CDR3 protein comes from TCRdb applying MiXCR to the multiplex PCR reads. Seen here are approximately 46,000 distinct CDR3 sequences, 75% observed once, and the top ten hold roughly 38%. Source material: tumor-adjacent normal liver tissue. Receptors originate from a woman aged 25-40 years with primary liver carcinoma and hepatitis B virus infection.

This clonotype appeared a few times. The CDR3 loop reads CSARDLSGIVKTQYF. For the CDR3, the DNA is TGCAGTGCTAGAGATCTGAGCGGGATCGTCAAGACCCAGTACTTC. V is TRBV20-1 and J is TRBJ2-5, with 7 positions matching TRBD2. The germline V gene encodes CDR1 DFQATT and CDR2 SNEGSKA (reference sequence). This CDR3 comprises 15 residues. V shed 0 bases, J shed 6 bases, and the junction held 10 bases outside the gene matches.

A few counts support this clonotype. The germline gene is not matched at one end of the junction; a read error may be the cause. The rearrangement uses TRBV29-1 and TRBJ2-7; TRBD1 matches 9 bases. The CDR3 consists of 11 residues. CDR1 is SQVTM and CDR2 is ANQGSEA in the germline V gene. The chain's CDR3 is CSVGTGYEHYF. CDR3 in DNA: TGTAGCGTCGGGACAGGGTATGAGCATTACTTC.

Notes on this clonotype: One base away lies a much larger clone, so this may be a sequencing read error. The chain joins TRBV12-3 or TRBV12-4 to TRBJ2-2, with a possible D match to TRBD2 (5 bases). V was cut by 2 bases and J by 3 bases, with 10 bases left in between. The CDR3 contains 15 residues. The CDR3, as DNA: TGTGCCAGCAGTTTACTGGGAGTCGACACCGGGGAGCTGTTTTTT. This codes for CASSLLGVDTGELFF.

The rearrangement uses TRBV11-1 and TRBJ2-5; D remains unclear. V was shortened by 2 bases and J by 5 bases, with 24 bases between the two germline ends. The CDR3 runs to 18 residues. The germline gives CDR1 SGHAT, CDR2 FQDESV (reference sequence). The CDR3 DNA sequence: TGTGCCAGCAGCTTACCTAGGGCCCCGCGGAAGAAGGATGAGACCCAGTACTTC. This gives the protein CASSLPRAPRKKDETQYF.

The chain has TRBV11-3 and TRBJ1-1; no clear D gene. With 8 bases removed from V and 6 bases from J, the gap between germline ends came to 16 bases. The CDR3 has 13 amino acids. Germline V gene data show CDR1 as SGHNT and CDR2 as YENEEA. CDR3 DNA: TGTGCCAGCCCTATAGGGCTGGCCGCTGAAGCTTTCTTT. Translating gives CASPIGLAAEAFF.

This rearrangement joins TRBV13 to TRBJ2-5, with TRBD1 as a possible D gene (5 bases). This CDR3 has 14 amino acids. The germline V gene encodes CDR1 PRHDT and CDR2 FYEKMQ (reference sequence). Trimming pared 9 bases from V and 3 bases from J, leaving 17 bases between. CDR3 bases: TGTGCCAGGAGCCGACGCCAGGGCAAAGAGACCCAGTACTTC. Its protein product is CARSRRQGKETQYF.

V and J are TRBV11-1 and TRBJ2-5; TRBD1 might be the D (6 bases). The CDR3 consists of 14 residues. V was pared by 9 bases and J by 7 bases, with 21 bases between. Germline-derived CDR1 and CDR2 are SGHAT and FQDESV (reference sequence). The CDR3 here is CARIWAGDTGTQYF. The DNA for the CDR3 is TGTGCCAGGATCTGGGCAGGGGACACTGGGACCCAGTACTTC.

On this clonotype itself: Compared with germline, one end of the junction differs, possibly owing to a read error. The rearrangement uses TRBV11-2 and TRBJ2-6; 9 nucleotides line up with TRBD1. Germline V lookup: CDR1 SGHAT, CDR2 FQNNGV. The CDR3 extends over 18 amino acids. CDR3 protein: CTSSHTGGPRSRANVLTF. The CDR3 DNA reads as TGTACCAGCAGCCACACAGGGGGCCCACGCTCTAGGGCCAACGTCCTGACTTTC.

Comments on this clonotype: The CDR3 carries no conserved terminal phenylalanine or tryptophan, so it likely arises from a read error. The V and J genes are TRBV6-5 and TRBJ1-6; 7 positions agree with TRBD1. The trim removed 4 bases at V and 9 bases at J, leaving 9 bases unmatched. The CDR3 runs to 15 residues. Germline-derived CDR1 and CDR2 are MNHEY and SVGAGI. CDR3 in DNA: TGTGCCAGCAGTTTCCGCCGGGACAGAGGTTCACCCCTCCACTGT. Translating gives CASSFRRDRGSPLHC.

This clonotype was seen repeatedly, ten times or more. The chain recombines TRBV5-4 with TRBJ2-1, with D hard to call. Per the germline V gene, CDR1 is SGHNT and CDR2 is YYREEE (reference sequence). This CDR3 has 12 residues. Between the trimmed V and J ends, which lost 0 bases and 8 bases, there was a span of 6 bases. For the CDR3, the DNA is TGTGCCAGCAGCTTGGTCGGGTATGAGCAGTTCTTC. Protein: CASSLVGYEQFF.